The 6 T cell receptor beta chains below all came from one sample that was sequenced in a study of blood T cell repertoires in COVID-19. Generated by immunoSEQ multiplex PCR, the TCRdb table keeps only in-frame clones and is missing some. The table records some 180,000 clones, roughly 76% of them present only once. The material sequenced was peripheral blood. These receptors were collected from a woman between 35 and 50 years old with COVID-19, enrolled during active disease.

This clone was found once. The rearrangement links TRBV15 to TRBJ2-3; 8 bases align to TRBD1. Germline V lookup: CDR1 LNHNV, CDR2 YYDKDF (reference sequence). The CDR3 consists of 13 residues. Losses at the gene ends were 8 bases for V and 6 bases for J; bases not matched to a gene: 7. The CDR3 here is CATAGQGADTQYF. The CDR3, as DNA: TGTGCCACCGCAGGGCAGGGGGCGGATACGCAGTATTTT.

V is TRBV27 and J is TRBJ2-1; TRBD1 matches at 8 bases. CDR1 and CDR2 (germline): MNHEY, SMNVEV (reference sequence). With V trimmed by 6 bases and J by 2 bases, 3 bases remained unmatched. The CDR3 consists of 14 residues. This CDR3 is CASSLQGAYNEQFF. The CDR3, as DNA: TGTGCCAGCAGCCTACAGGGGGCCTACAATGAGCAGTTCTTC.

The chain carries TRBV19 and TRBJ1-1; 7 bases map to TRBD1. CDR1 and CDR2 from the germline V gene are LNHDA and SQIVND (reference sequence). The CDR3 contains 14 residues. V lost 5 bases to trimming and J lost 8 bases; unmatched junction nucleotides: 11. The CDR3 loop is CASSSRQGWAEAFF. The CDR3 nucleotides read TGTGCCAGTAGTTCCCGACAGGGATGGGCCGAAGCTTTCTTT.

The chain joins TRBV19 to TRBJ1-5; TRBD1 might be the D (6 bases). Deletions cut 4 bases from V and 2 bases from J, with 6 bases between. This CDR3 spans 13 amino acids. Looked up from germline, CDR1 is LNHDA and CDR2 is SQIVND (reference sequence). The CDR3 DNA sequence: TGTGCCAGTAGTACAGGGGGCAATCAGCCCCAGCATTTT. Its translation is CASSTGGNQPQHF.

This clone occurred once. The rearrangement uses TRBV29-1 and TRBJ1-2; D gene unclear. The V end lost 4 bases, the J end lost 6 bases, and 9 bases lay between the germline ends. This CDR3 is 11 amino acids long. Germline V CDR1 and CDR2: SQVTM, ANQGSEA. The CDR3 region has the DNA TGCAGCGTTGTTCAGATGGATGGCTACACCTTC. Protein product: CSVVQMDGYTF.

The genes are TRBV6-5 and TRBJ1-3; TRBD1 agrees at 11 bases. The CDR3 sequence is 14 residues long. Trimming at V came to 6 bases and at J to 7 bases, leaving 5 bases not matched to a gene. Germline values: CDR1 MNHEY, CDR2 SVGAGI. In DNA, the CDR3 is TGTGCCAGCAGGGACCGGGACAGGGGGAACACCATATATTTT. Protein sequence: CASRDRDRGNTIYF.